This TCR beta chain appears in the sequencing data of a study of blood T cells in healthy people across ages. On the study more broadly: Template switching caught about one barcoded beta molecule for each two T cells. Whole-study results and caveats: Greater diversity and more naive CD4+ cells were seen in long-lived donors than in aged donors.

Comments on this clonotype: What it binds is unknown.

Around 10 milliliters of peripheral blood were drawn from each donor. A J-beta primer mix and a sample-barcoded 5' primer were used in a second PCR of about 6 to 12 cycles. Each CDR3 protein is one row after TCRdb ran MiXCR on the 5' RACE reads. The repertoire consists of fewer than 2,000,000 distinct CDR3 sequences, with around 40% occurring once and the leading ten covering roughly 23%. Germline values: CDR1 SGHAT, CDR2 FQDESV (reference sequence). V gave up 5 bases and J gave up 4 bases, with 8 bases separating them. The CDR3 has 13 residues. The receptor was isolated from a human donor in good health. The chain has TRBV11-1 and TRBJ2-2; D call uncertain. Sequenced sample: blood. This chain's CDR3 is CASSPRFTGELFF. CDR3 DNA sequence: TGTGCCAGCAGCCCACGATTCACCGGGGAGCTGTTTTTT.